These 23 T cell receptor beta chains were sequenced from one sample in a study of blood T cell repertoires in COVID-19. The data were produced by immunoSEQ multiplex PCR, yet TCRdb's version contains in-frame clones alone and is incomplete. The sample lists roughly 260,000 clones, roughly 88% occurring once. Sequencing was done on a sample of PBMCs or T cells enriched from blood (not recorded which). The receptor set was obtained from a woman between 50 and 59 years old who had recovered from COVID-19.

J is TRBJ2-3 and V is TRBV10-3, with TRBD2 as a possible D gene (5 bases). Deletions cut 6 bases from V and 4 bases from J, with 17 bases between. This CDR3 has 15 residues. The V gene's germline CDR1 is ENHRY and CDR2 SYGVKD. In nucleotides, the CDR3 is TGTGCCATCAGGGCCGGATTAAGCGGATCAGATACGCAGTATTTT. Protein: CAIRAGLSGSDTQYF.

This chain links TRBV9 with TRBJ2-7; a weak D match, TRBD1 (5 bases). The CDR3 runs to 14 residues. The germline V gene encodes CDR1 SGDLS and CDR2 YYNGEE. Trimming removed 9 bases from V and 5 bases from J, with 21 bases in between. CDR3 protein: CAIKPWGLYDEQYF. CDR3 nucleotides: TGTGCCATCAAGCCTTGGGGCCTTTACGACGAGCAGTACTTC.

In its sample, this clone was seen a few times. The chain carries TRBV14 and TRBJ2-7; D might be TRBD1 (5 bases). The CDR3 extends over 15 amino acids. Per the germline V gene, CDR1 is SGHDN and CDR2 is FVKESK. Trimming shortened V by 2 bases and J by 2 bases, and 13 bases separated the two germline ends. The CDR3 here is CASSQFSGLPYEQYF. The CDR3 DNA follows: TGTGCCAGCAGCCAATTCTCAGGGTTACCCTACGAGCAGTACTTC.

The rearrangement links TRBV11-2 to TRBJ2-2; 9 bases line up with TRBD2. The CDR3 spans 17 residues. From germline, CDR1 is SGHAT and CDR2 FQNNGV. V lost 5 bases to trimming and J lost 7 bases; unmatched junction nucleotides: 14. This CDR3 is CASSIRGGSGSIGELFF. Written as DNA, the CDR3 is TGTGCCAGCAGCATACGAGGGGGTAGCGGGAGTATCGGGGAGCTGTTTTTT.

The chain is built from TRBV7-8 and TRBJ1-5; no clear D. The CDR3 totals 15 residues. The V end was cut by 1 base, the J end by 0 bases, with 7 bases between. Germline assignment: CDR1 SGHVS and CDR2 FQNEAQ. In DNA form, the CDR3 reads TGTGCCAGCAGCTTAGGCAGACTTAGCAATCAGCCCCAGCATTTT. Amino acid sequence: CASSLGRLSNQPQHF.

This chain joins TRBV6-2 or TRBV6-3 and TRBJ2-3; 7 positions agree with TRBD1. CDR1 is MNHEY and CDR2 is SVGEGT in the germline V gene. The CDR3 sequence is 15 residues long. After removal of 4 bases from V and 2 bases from J, the junction contained 6 bases not matched to a gene. The DNA of the CDR3 is TGTGCCAGCAGTTCGAGACAGGGATCCACAGATACGCAGTATTTT. This gives the protein CASSSRQGSTDTQYF.

The gene calls are TRBV7-9 and TRBJ2-2; a possible D gene is TRBD1 (7 bases). The V gene lost 4 bases and the J gene lost 2 bases, with 14 bases spanning the gap. This CDR3 has 16 residues. CDR1 is SEHNR and CDR2 is FQNEAQ in the germline V gene (reference sequence). The CDR3 reads CASSSGGSLNTGELFF. In DNA, the CDR3 is TGTGCCAGCAGCTCAGGGGGGTCCCTTAACACCGGGGAGCTGTTTTTT. Together with reference TRBV7-9 and TRBJ2-2, the CDR3 gives the full variable domain: DTGVSQNPRHKITKRGQNVTFRCDPISEHNRLYWYRQTLGQGPEFLTYFQNEAQLEKSRLLSDRFSAERPKGSFSTLEIQRTEQGDSAMYLCASSSGGSLNTGELFFGEGSRLTVL.

This clone was seen only a few times. This rearrangement joins TRBV2 to TRBJ2-7, with a weak D call TRBD2 (6 bases). This CDR3 contains 11 residues. Germline values: CDR1 SNHLY, CDR2 FYNNEI. The germline V and J ends were trimmed by 4 bases and 7 bases, with 8 bases remaining between them. The CDR3 DNA reads as TGTGCCAGCAGTGGGGGAGGAGAGCAGTACTTC. It is translated as CASSGGGEQYF.

The V gene is TRBV28, the J gene TRBJ1-2; TRBD1 might be the D (6 bases). Trimming shortened V by 8 bases and J by 4 bases, and 14 bases separated the two germline ends. The CDR3 consists of 13 residues. The V gene's germline CDR1 is MDHEN and CDR2 SYDVKM. The chain's CDR3 is CASEGGQSYGYTF. The CDR3 bases are TGTGCCAGCGAAGGGGGTCAAAGCTATGGCTACACCTTC.

The table lists this clone with a few counts. Germline is not matched at one junction end, which may reflect a read error. The rearrangement joins TRBV7-7 to TRBJ2-5; TRBD2 matches at 13 bases. Germline V gene sequence: CDR1 SSHAT, CDR2 FNYEAQ (reference sequence). The CDR3 extends over 17 amino acids. In DNA form, the CDR3 reads TGTGCTAGCAGCTTAGGACTAGCGGGAGATGTGAGAGAGACCCAGTACTTC. Encoded protein: CASSLGLAGDVRETQYF.

This clone has a single count. The CDR3 DNA reads as TGTGCCAGCAGGACGGGACAGGGGGTTTTTGAAGCTTTCTTT. It yields the protein CASRTGQGVFEAFF. The chain combines TRBV6-5 with TRBJ1-1, with 11 bases identical to TRBD1. CDR1 is MNHEY and CDR2 is SVGAGI in the germline V gene. The CDR3 loop spans 14 amino acids. The trim removed 6 bases at V and 7 bases at J, leaving 7 bases unmatched.

The chain joins TRBV6-6 to TRBJ1-6, with 7 positions matching TRBD1. This CDR3 region has 15 residues. J was trimmed by 9 bases and V by 10 bases; bases with no gene match: 15. The germline gives CDR1 MNHNY, CDR2 SVGAGI (reference sequence). This chain's CDR3 is CATRPQGSPGSPLHF. The DNA for the CDR3 is TGTGCCACCCGCCCACAGGGGTCTCCGGGTTCACCCCTCCACTTT.

A single count supports this clone. This chain links TRBV27 with TRBJ2-3; 10 nucleotides line up with TRBD2. The CDR3 runs to 14 residues. Trimming removed 0 bases from V and 9 bases from J; junction bases left unmatched: 3. Germline-derived CDR1 and CDR2 are MNHEY and SMNVEV (reference sequence). CDR3 sequence reads: CASSLSASGSTQYF. In DNA form, the CDR3 reads TGTGCCAGCAGTTTATCGGCTAGCGGGAGCACGCAGTATTTT.

The genes are TRBV28 and TRBJ2-2, with D possibly matching TRBD1 (5 bases). CDR3 length: 15 amino acids. V lost 6 bases and J 6 bases, leaving 17 bases between the germline ends. CDR1 and CDR2 (germline): MDHEN, SYDVKM. CDR3 protein: CASSPQVVGAGELFF. CDR3 in DNA: TGTGCCAGCAGCCCACAGGTGGTCGGCGCCGGGGAGCTGTTTTTT. Together with reference TRBV28 and TRBJ2-2, the CDR3 gives the full variable domain: DVKVTQSSRYLVKRTGEKVFLECVQDMDHENMFWYRQDPGLGLRLIYFSYDVKMKEKGDIPEGYSVSREKKERFSLILESASTNQTSMYLCASSPQVVGAGELFFGEGSRLTVL.

The rearrangement joins TRBV28 to TRBJ1-2; D is perhaps TRBD1 (5 bases). The CDR3 has 16 residues. V shed 1 base and J shed 3 bases, with 15 bases lying between them. Looked up from germline, CDR1 is MDHEN and CDR2 is SYDVKM. CDR3 DNA: TGTGCCAGCAGTTTATCCGAGACAGCTACGTACTATGGCTACACCTTC. Residues: CASSLSETATYYGYTF.

The V call is TRBV5-4, the J call TRBJ1-4, with TRBD1 as a possible D gene (5 bases). CDR3 size: 14 residues. From germline, CDR1 is SGHNT and CDR2 YYREEE (reference sequence). V lost 1 base and J 5 bases, leaving 9 bases between the germline ends. Here the CDR3 DNA reads TGTGCCAGCAGCTTGTTGGACATAAATGAAAAACTGTTTTTT. It translates to CASSLLDINEKLFF.

CDR3 in amino acids: CASSYSKRQGWDTEAFF. The CDR3 DNA reads as TGTGCCAGCAGTTACTCGAAGAGGCAGGGGTGGGACACTGAAGCTTTCTTT. The V gene is TRBV6-2 or TRBV6-3, the J gene TRBJ1-1; TRBD1 might be the D (6 bases). V lost 0 bases, J lost 3 bases, and 17 bases lay in between. CDR1 is MNHEY, CDR2 SVGEGT, per germline. The length of the CDR3 is 17 residues.

The sample holds a few counts of this clone. The gene calls are TRBV5-1 and TRBJ2-2; D perhaps matches TRBD2 (5 bases). The CDR3 sequence is 15 residues long. The germline gives CDR1 SGHRS, CDR2 YFSETQ. Trimming removed 4 bases from V and 6 bases from J, with 16 bases in between. CDR3 bases: TGCGCCAGCAGCGAGTCGGGGTTAGGTGCCGGGGAGCTGTTTTTT. It codes for CASSESGLGAGELFF.

The rearrangement joins TRBV27 to TRBJ2-7; 7 bases match TRBD2. The CDR3 spans 14 residues. With V trimmed by 5 bases and J by 3 bases, 7 bases remained unmatched. CDR1 and CDR2 from the germline V gene are MNHEY and SMNVEV (reference sequence). CDR3 coding DNA: TGTGCCAGCAGTCGGAGGGAGGGATACTACGAGCAGTACTTC. The encoded protein is CASSRREGYYEQYF.

The chain uses TRBV27 and TRBJ1-4; D is possibly TRBD1 (5 bases). Deletions cut 2 bases from V and 7 bases from J, with 11 bases between. The CDR3 totals 14 residues. Germline V CDR1 and CDR2: MNHEY, SMNVEV (reference sequence). The CDR3 DNA reads TGTGCCAGCAGTTTAAGGGTTACAGGTGAAAAACTGTTTTTT. Amino acids: CASSLRVTGEKLFF.

The V and J genes are TRBV7-9 and TRBJ1-1; maybe TRBD1 (5 bases). The V end was cut by 1 base, the J end by 12 bases, with 24 bases between. The V gene's germline CDR1 is SEHNR and CDR2 FQNEAQ (reference sequence). CDR3 size: 16 residues. The CDR3 DNA follows: TGTGCCAGCAGCTTAGGAACCGGGACTCGAGAAGGAAGCCCTTTCTTT. Amino acid sequence: CASSLGTGTREGSPFF.

The gene calls are TRBV18 and TRBJ1-6, with 7 bases matching TRBD1. The ends lost 5 bases at V and 9 bases at J; junction bases unmatched: 7. The CDR3 covers 14 residues. CDR1 and CDR2 (germline): KGHSH, LQKENI. CDR3 in DNA: TGTGCCAGCTCAGCCGGGACAGAATTTTCACCCCTCCACTTT. This translates into CASSAGTEFSPLHF.

The chain links TRBV7-9 to TRBJ1-2; perhaps TRBD1 as D (6 bases). Germline-derived CDR1 and CDR2 are SEHNR and FQNEAQ (reference sequence). V lost 5 bases to trimming and J lost 8 bases, with 24 bases between them. The CDR3 is 16 amino acids. The CDR3 region is CASSRRAGTLVPGYTF. CDR3 DNA: TGTGCCAGCAGCCGGAGAGCCGGGACATTGGTACCCGGCTACACCTTC.